This TCR beta chain was sequenced for a study of Graves' ophthalmopathy and Graves' hyperthyroidism. Whole-study context: Peripheral blood collection took place at initial diagnosis, before any treatment.

RNA transcripts served as template for amplifying TCR beta CDR3 sequences. Second-round multiplex PCR came after a first-round RT-PCR that employed HTBI primers. TCRdb reprocessed the multiplex PCR reads via MiXCR and lists one record per CDR3 protein. The data hold 300,000 or so distinct CDR3 sequences, with roughly 17% observed a single time. Lactation, pregnancy, uncontrolled infections and other autoimmune diseases were all grounds for excluding patients. This clonotype has at least ten counts. The germline V gene has CDR1 LNHDA and CDR2 SQIVND (reference sequence). The CDR3 covers 15 residues. V lost 3 bases and J lost 4; bases outside the gene matches: 7.

The clonotype was recovered from an adult man with Graves' ophthalmopathy. V gene TRBV19 combines with J gene TRBJ2-5; 8 bases are shared with TRBD2. Sequencing input: peripheral blood. The CDR3 sequence: CASSMGSGSAETQYF. The DNA for the CDR3 is TGTGCCAGTAGTATGGGGAGCGGGAGTGCAGAGACCCAGTACTTC.